This TCR beta chain was identified in a study of a mutant IDH1 vaccine in newly diagnosed glioma. Time point indicated: week 11, during vaccination. A 20-mer mutant IDH1 peptide at 300 ug was injected subcutaneously with topical imiquimod. Worth noting for this clone: Its antigen remains unidentified.

TCRdb's table, derived via immunoSEQ multiplex PCR, lists solely in-frame clones and lacks some. There are tens of thousands of clones in the sample; about 80% occur only once, and approximately 9.5% lies in the top ten. The CDR3 runs to 15 residues. The V and J ends lost 8 bases and 4 bases, in that order; junction bases with no gene match: 10. Per the germline V gene, CDR1 is LNHDA and CDR2 is SQIVND (reference sequence). The TCR originated in a woman between 18 and 30 years old with glioma. The V call is TRBV19, the J call TRBJ1-5; 8 bases align to TRBD1. The sample in question was PBMCs, obtained from a glioma patient whose treatment included an IDH1 peptide vaccine. For the CDR3, the DNA is TGTGCCAGTTCCAAAGAAGGACAGGGAAATCAGCCCCAGCATTTT. It is translated as CASSKEGQGNQPQHF.